Sequencing of this T cell receptor beta chain was carried out in a study of T cell changes during pregnancy in multiple sclerosis. The CDR3 is made up of 16 amino acids. Germline-derived CDR1 and CDR2 are SGDLS and YYNGEE. The ends were cut back, 0 bases at V and 1 base at J, with 11 bases in the middle. The data were produced by immunoSEQ multiplex PCR, yet TCRdb's version contains in-frame clones alone and is incomplete. The sample lists about 73,000 clones, 90% seen once, with more than 8% in the top ten. This sequence originates from a female donor in good health, enrolled as a control in a pregnancy study. The chain couples TRBV9 to TRBJ2-1; TRBD1 is a possible D gene (6 bases). Sequences were derived from peripheral blood, sampled after pregnancy. The CDR3 sequence is CASSVEGVSSYNEQFF. The CDR3 nucleotides read TGTGCCAGCAGCGTAGAGGGGGTCTCGTCCTACAATGAGCAGTTCTTC.